This T cell receptor beta chain was identified in a study of CD8 T cells in Susac syndrome. General observations from the study: In total CD8+ repertoires, around 15 Susac-specific public clones were found, and CD8+ TEMRA repertoires had about five.

The germline V gene encodes CDR1 LNHDA and CDR2 SQIVND (reference sequence). The CDR3 runs 15 residues. V was shortened by 6 bases and J by 6 bases, with 18 bases between the two germline ends. As for this clonotype: Its matching antigen is unknown.

Random-hexamer reverse transcription was applied to roughly 0.5 to 1 ug RNA. TCRdb ran MiXCR on the immunoSEQ multiplex PCR reads and lists one entry per CDR3 protein. The sample consists of 75,000 to 100,000 distinct CDR3 sequences, around 95% of them appearing once. V is TRBV19 and J is TRBJ2-4; tentatively, D is TRBD2 (5 bases). Sequences were obtained from CD8+ T cells from PBMCs. The sequence came from a human donor with Susac syndrome. CDR3 sequence reads: CASSPADLGGNIQYF. The CDR3 DNA reads as TGTGCCAGTAGCCCAGCGGATTTAGGTGGAAACATTCAGTACTTC.